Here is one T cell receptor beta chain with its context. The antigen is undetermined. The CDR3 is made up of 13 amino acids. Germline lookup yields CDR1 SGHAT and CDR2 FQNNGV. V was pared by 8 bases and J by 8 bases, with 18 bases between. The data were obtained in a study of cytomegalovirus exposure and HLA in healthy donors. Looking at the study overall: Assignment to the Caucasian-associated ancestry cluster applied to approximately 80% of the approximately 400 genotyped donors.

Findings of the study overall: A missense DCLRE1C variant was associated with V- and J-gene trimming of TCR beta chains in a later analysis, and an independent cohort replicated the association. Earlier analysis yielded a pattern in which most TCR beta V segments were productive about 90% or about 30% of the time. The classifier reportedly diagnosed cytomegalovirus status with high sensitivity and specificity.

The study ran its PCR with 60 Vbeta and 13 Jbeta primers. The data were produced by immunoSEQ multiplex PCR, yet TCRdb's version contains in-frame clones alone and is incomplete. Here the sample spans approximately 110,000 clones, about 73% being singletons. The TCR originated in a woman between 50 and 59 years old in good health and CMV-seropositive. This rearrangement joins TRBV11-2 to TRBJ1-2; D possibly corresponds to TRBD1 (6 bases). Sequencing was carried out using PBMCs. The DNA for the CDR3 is TGTGCCAGCCGGGGGGGCCATGGGGAAGGCTACACCTTC. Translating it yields CASRGGHGEGYTF.